This TCR beta chain emerged from a study of blood T cell repertoires in COVID-19. Overall study: The United States, Italy and Spain provided the acute and convalescent COVID-19 samples. T cells, B-cell-depleted T cells, or PBMCs provided the cDNA or gDNA that served as material.

V shed 6 bases and J 0 bases; nucleotides not matched to a gene: 5. This CDR3 has 15 residues. The germline V gene encodes CDR1 LGHDT and CDR2 YNNKEL (reference sequence). In the original processing: Scientists estimated how many nucleated cells there were by amplifying reference gene primers. Measured with immunoSEQ multiplex PCR; TCRdb has only the in-frame clones, and not every one. The V and J calls and the clone size are those of that table, but D and trimming were determined from the DNA. Of around 100,000 clones in the sample, 88% were seen once. Sequenced sample: peripheral blood. The chain links TRBV3-1 (or the pseudogene TRBV3-2) to TRBJ1-1, with TRBD1 identical over 9 bases. This clonotype was sampled from an elderly man with acute or convalescent COVID-19. This CDR3 reads CASSDGQGLNTEAFF. CDR3 coding DNA: TGTGCCAGCAGTGACGGACAGGGGTTGAACACTGAAGCTTTCTTT.